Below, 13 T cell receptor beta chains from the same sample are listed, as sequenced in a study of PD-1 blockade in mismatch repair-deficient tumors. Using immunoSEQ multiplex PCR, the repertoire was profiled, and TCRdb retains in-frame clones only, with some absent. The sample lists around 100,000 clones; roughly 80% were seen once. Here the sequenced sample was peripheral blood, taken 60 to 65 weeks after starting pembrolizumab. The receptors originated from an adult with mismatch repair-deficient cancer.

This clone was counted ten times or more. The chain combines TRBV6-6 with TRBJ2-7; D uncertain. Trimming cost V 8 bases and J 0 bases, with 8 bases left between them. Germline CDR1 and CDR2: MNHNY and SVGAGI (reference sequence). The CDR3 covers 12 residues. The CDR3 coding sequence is TGTGCCAGCGGTGGCGGCTCCTACGAGCAGTACTTC. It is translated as CASGGGSYEQYF.

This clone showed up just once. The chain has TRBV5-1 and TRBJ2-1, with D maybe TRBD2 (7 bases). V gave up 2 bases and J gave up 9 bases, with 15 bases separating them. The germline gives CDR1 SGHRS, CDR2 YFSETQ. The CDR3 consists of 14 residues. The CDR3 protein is CASSFQGREFEQFF. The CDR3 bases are TGCGCCAGCAGCTTCCAGGGGCGGGAGTTTGAGCAGTTCTTC. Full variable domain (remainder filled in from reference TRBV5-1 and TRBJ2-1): KAGVTQTPRYLIKTRGQQVTLSCSPISGHRSVSWYQQTPGQGLQFLFEYFSETQRNKGNFPGRFSGRQFSNSRSEMNVSTLELGDSALYLCASSFQGREFEQFFGPGTRLTVL.

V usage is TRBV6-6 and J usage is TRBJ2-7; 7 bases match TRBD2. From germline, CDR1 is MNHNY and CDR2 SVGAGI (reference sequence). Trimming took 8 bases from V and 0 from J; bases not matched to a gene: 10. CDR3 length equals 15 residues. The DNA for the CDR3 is TGTGCCAGCTCTAGTAGTACTAGCGTCTCCTACGAGCAGTACTTC. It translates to CASSSSTSVSYEQYF.

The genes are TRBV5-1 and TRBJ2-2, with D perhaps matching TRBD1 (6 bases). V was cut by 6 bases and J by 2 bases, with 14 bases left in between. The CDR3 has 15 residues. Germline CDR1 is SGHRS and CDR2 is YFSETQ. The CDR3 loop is CASTPGTTNTGELFF. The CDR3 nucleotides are TGCGCCAGCACGCCCGGGACAACCAACACCGGGGAGCTGTTTTTT.

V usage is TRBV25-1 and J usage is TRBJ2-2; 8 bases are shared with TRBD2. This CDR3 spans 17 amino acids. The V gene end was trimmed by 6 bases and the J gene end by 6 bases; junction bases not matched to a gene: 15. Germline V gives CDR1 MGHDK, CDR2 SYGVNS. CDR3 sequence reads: CASRAPLGLGSSGELFF. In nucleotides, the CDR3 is TGTGCCAGCAGAGCCCCCCTGGGACTAGGTTCGTCCGGGGAGCTGTTTTTT.

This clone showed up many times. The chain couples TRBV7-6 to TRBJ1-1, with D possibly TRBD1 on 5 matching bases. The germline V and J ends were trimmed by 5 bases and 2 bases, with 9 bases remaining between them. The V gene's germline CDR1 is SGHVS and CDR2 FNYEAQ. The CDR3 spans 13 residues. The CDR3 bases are TGTGCCAGCAGCGCTGGGGGTAACACTGAAGCTTTCTTT. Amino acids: CASSAGGNTEAFF.

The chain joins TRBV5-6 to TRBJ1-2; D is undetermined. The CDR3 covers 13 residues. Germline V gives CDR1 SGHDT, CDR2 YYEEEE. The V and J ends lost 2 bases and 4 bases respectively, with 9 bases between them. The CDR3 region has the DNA TGTGCCAGCAGCTTAGGCAGCTCCTATGGCTACACCTTC. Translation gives CASSLGSSYGYTF.

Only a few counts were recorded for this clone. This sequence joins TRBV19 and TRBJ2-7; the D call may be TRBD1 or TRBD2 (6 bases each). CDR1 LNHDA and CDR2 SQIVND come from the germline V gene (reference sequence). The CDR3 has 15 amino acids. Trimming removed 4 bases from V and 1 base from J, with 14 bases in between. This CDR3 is CASSSGNTGSYEQYF. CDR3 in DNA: TGTGCCAGTAGTAGCGGGAACACAGGGTCCTACGAGCAGTACTTC. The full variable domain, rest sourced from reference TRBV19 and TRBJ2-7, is DGGITQSPKYLFRKEGQNVTLSCEQNLNHDAMYWYRQDPGQGLRLIYYSQIVNDFQKGDIAEGYSVSREKKESFPLTVTSAQKNPTAFYLCASSSGNTGSYEQYFGPGTRLTVT.

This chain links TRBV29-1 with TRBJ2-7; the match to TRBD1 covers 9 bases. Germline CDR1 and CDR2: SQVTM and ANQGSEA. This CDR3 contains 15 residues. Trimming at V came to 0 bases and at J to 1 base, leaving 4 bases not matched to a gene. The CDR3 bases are TGCAGCGTTGAAGATCGAGGACAGGGGTCCTACGAGCAGTACTTC. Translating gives CSVEDRGQGSYEQYF.

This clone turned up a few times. In DNA, the CDR3 is TGTGCCACAGATTCAGGGAAGCGCACTGAAGCTTTCTTT. The encoded protein is CATDSGKRTEAFF. The genes are TRBV28 and TRBJ1-1, with D maybe TRBD1 (5 bases). Germline CDR1 and CDR2: MDHEN and SYDVKM. Trimming removed 10 bases from V and 4 bases from J, with 16 bases in between. This CDR3 region has 13 residues.

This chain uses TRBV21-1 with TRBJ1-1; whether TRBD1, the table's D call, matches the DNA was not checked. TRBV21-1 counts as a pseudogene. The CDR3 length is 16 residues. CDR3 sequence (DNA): TGTGCCAGCAGCAAACTAAAAAGGGGCTTGAACACTGAAGCTTTCTTT. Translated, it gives CASSKLKRGLNTEAFF.

CDR3 nucleotides: TGCGCCAGCAGCCCCAGCGGGAGTCGGTACAATGAGCAGTTCTTC. Its translation: CASSPSGSRYNEQFF. The rearrangement uses TRBV4-1 and TRBJ2-1, with TRBD2 matching 8 bases. V trimming: 4 bases; J trimming: 4 bases; junction bases outside the gene matches: 6. The length of the CDR3 is 15 residues. CDR1 and CDR2 (germline): MGHRA, YSYEKL.

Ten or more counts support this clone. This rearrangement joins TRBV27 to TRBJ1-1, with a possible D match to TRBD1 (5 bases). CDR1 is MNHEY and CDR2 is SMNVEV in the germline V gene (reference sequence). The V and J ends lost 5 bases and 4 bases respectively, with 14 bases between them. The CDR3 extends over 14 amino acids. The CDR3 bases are TGTGCCAGCAGTCCCGGGACTAGGGTCACTGAAGCTTTCTTT. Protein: CASSPGTRVTEAFF.